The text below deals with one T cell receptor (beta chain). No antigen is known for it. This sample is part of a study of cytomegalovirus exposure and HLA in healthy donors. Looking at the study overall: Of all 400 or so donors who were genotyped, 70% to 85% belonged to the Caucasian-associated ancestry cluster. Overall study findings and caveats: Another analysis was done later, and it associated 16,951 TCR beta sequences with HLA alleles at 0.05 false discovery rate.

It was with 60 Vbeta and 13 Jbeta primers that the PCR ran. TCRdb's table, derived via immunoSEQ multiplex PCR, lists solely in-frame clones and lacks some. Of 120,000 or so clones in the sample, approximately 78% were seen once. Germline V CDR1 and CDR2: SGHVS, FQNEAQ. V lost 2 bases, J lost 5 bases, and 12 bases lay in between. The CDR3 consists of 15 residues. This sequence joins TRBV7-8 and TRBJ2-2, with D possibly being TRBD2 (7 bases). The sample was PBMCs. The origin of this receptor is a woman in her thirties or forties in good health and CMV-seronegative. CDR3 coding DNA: TGTGCCAGCAGCTTATGGGGGGGGCGGACCGGGGAGCTGTTTTTT. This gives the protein CASSLWGGRTGELFF.